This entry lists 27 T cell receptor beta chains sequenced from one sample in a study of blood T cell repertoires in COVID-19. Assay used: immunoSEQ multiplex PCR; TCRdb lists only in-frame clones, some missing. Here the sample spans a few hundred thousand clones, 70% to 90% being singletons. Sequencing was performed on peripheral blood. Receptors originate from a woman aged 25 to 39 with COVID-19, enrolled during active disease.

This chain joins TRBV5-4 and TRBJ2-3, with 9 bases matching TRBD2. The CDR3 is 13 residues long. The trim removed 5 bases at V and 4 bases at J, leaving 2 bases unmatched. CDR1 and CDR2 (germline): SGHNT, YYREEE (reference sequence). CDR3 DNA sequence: TGTGCCAGCAGGCGGGAGGGTCCAGATACGCAGTATTTT. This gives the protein CASRREGPDTQYF. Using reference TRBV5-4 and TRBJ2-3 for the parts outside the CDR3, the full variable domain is ETGVTQSPTHLIKTRGQQVTLRCSSQSGHNTVSWYQQALGQGPQFIFQYYREEENGRGNFPPRFSGLQFPNYSSELNVNALELDDSALYLCASRREGPDTQYFGPGTRLTVL.

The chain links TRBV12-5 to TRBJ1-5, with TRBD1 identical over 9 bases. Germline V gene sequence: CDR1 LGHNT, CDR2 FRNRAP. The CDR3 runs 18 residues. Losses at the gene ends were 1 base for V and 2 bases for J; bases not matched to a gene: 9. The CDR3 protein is CASGLEGQGVTGNQPQHF. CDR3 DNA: TGTGCTAGTGGTTTGGAGGGACAGGGTGTAACGGGCAATCAGCCCCAGCATTTT.

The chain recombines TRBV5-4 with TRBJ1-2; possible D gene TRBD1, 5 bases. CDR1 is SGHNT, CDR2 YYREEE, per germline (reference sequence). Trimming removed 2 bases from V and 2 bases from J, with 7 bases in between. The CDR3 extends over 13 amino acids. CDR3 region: CASSFPGNYGYTF. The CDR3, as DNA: TGTGCCAGCAGCTTCCCAGGGAACTATGGCTACACCTTC.

The chain's CDR3 is CASSRQPNYGYTF. The DNA of the CDR3 is TGTGCCAGCAGCCGACAGCCTAACTATGGCTACACCTTC. The gene calls are TRBV14 and TRBJ1-2; tentative D call: TRBD1 (5 bases). V was shortened by 4 bases and J by 0 bases, with 6 bases between the two germline ends. The CDR3 totals 13 residues. CDR1 is SGHDN and CDR2 is FVKESK in the germline V gene.

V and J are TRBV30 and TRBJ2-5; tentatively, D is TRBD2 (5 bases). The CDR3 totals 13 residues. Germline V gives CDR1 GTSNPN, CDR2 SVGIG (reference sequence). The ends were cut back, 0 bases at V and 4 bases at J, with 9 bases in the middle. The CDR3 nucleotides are TGTGCCTGGAGTGTACTAGGGAGAGAGACCCAGTACTTC. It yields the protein CAWSVLGRETQYF. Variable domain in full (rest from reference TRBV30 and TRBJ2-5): SQTIHQWPATLVQPVGSPLSLECTVEGTSNPNLYWYRQAAGRGLQLLFYSVGIGQISSEVPQNLSASRPQDRQFILSSKKLLLSDSGFYLCAWSVLGRETQYFGPGTRLLVL.

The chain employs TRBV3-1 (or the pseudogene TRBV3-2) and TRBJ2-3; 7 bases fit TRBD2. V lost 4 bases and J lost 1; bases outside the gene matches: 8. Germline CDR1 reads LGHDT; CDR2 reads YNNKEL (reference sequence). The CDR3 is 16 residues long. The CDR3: CASSLQSAGGTDTQYF. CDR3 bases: TGTGCCAGCAGCCTTCAGTCGGCGGGGGGCACAGATACGCAGTATTTT.

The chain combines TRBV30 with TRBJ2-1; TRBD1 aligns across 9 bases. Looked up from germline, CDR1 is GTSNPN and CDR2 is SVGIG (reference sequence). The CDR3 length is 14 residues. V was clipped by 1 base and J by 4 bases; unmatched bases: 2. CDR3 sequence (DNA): TGTGCCTGGAGTGCTGGACAGGGGTACAATGAGCAGTTCTTC. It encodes CAWSAGQGYNEQFF.

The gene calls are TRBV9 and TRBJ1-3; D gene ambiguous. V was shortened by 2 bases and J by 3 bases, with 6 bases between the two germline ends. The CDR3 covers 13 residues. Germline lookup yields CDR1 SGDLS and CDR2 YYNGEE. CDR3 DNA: TGTGCCAGCAGCGTCACAGATGGAAACACCATATATTTT. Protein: CASSVTDGNTIYF.

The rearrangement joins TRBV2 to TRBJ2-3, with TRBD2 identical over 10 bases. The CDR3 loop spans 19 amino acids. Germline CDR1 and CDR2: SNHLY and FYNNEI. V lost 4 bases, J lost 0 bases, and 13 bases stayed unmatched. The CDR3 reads CASSVSLAGAPSSTDTQYF. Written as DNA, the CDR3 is TGTGCCAGCAGTGTCTCTCTAGCGGGAGCCCCCTCTAGCACAGATACGCAGTATTTT.

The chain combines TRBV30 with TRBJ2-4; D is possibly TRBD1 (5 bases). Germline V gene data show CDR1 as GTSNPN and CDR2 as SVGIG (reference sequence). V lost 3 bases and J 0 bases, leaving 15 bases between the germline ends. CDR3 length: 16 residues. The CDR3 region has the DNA TGTGCCTGGAGCGTTAAGGGGTCAATAGCCAAAAACATTCAGTACTTC. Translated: CAWSVKGSIAKNIQYF.

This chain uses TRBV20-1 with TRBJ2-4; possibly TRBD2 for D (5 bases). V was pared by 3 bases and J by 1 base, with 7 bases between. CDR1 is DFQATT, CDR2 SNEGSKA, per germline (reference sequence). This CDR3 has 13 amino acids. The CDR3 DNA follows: TGCAGTGCTAGTCGAGGGGCCAAAAACATTCAGTACTTC. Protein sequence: CSASRGAKNIQYF.

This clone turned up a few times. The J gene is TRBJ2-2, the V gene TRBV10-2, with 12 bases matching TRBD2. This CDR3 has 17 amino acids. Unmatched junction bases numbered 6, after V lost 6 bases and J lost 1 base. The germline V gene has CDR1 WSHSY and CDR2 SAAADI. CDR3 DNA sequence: TGCGCCAGCAGGCGGACTAGCGGGACCGGGAACACCGGGGAGCTGTTTTTT. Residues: CASRRTSGTGNTGELFF.

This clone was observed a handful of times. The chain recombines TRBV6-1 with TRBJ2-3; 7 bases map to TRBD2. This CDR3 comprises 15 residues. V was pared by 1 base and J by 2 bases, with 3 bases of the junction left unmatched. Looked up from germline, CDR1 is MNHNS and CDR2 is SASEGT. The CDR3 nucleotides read TGTGCCAGCAGTGAAGGGGAGGGAGTCACAGATACGCAGTATTTT. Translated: CASSEGEGVTDTQYF.

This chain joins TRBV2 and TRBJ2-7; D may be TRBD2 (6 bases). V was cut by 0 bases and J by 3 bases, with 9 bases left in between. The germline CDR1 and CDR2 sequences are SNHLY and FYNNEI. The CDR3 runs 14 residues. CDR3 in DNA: TGTGCCAGCAGTGAAGCGGGGGGTAACTACGAGCAGTACTTC. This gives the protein CASSEAGGNYEQYF.

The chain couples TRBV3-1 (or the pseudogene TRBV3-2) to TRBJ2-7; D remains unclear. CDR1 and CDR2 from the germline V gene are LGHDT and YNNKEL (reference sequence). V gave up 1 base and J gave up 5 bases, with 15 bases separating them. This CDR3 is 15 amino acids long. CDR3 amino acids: CASSQGRGFNHEQYF. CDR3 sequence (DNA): TGTGCCAGCAGCCAAGGCCGCGGTTTTAACCACGAGCAGTACTTC.

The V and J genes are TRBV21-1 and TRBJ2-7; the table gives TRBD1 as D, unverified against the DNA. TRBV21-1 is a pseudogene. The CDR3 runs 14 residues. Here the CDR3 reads CASSWDRNPYEQYF. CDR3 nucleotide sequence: TGTGCCAGCAGCTGGGACAGGAACCCCTACGAGCAGTACTTC.

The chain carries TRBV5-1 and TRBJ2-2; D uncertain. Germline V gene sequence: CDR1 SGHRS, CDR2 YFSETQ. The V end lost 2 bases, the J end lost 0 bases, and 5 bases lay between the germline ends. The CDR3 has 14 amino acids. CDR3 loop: CASSLPANTGELFF. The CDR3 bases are TGCGCCAGCAGCTTACCGGCGAACACCGGGGAGCTGTTTTTT.

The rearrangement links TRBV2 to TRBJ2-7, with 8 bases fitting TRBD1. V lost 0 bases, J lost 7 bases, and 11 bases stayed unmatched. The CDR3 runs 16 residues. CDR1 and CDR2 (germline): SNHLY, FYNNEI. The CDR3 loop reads CASSEASRTGQWEQYF. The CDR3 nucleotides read TGTGCCAGCAGTGAAGCCTCCCGGACAGGGCAATGGGAGCAGTACTTC. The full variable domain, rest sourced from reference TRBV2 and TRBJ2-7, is EPEVTQTPSHQVTQMGQEVILRCVPISNHLYFYWYRQILGQKVEFLVSFYNNEISEKSEIFDDQFSVERPDGSNFTLKIRSTKLEDSAMYFCASSEASRTGQWEQYFGPGTRLTVT.

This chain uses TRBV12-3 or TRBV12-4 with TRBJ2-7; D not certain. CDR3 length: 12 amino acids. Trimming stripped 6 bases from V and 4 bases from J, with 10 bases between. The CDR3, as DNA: TGTGCCAGCAGCCCTTCTTCTTACGAGCAGTACTTC. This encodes CASSPSSYEQYF.

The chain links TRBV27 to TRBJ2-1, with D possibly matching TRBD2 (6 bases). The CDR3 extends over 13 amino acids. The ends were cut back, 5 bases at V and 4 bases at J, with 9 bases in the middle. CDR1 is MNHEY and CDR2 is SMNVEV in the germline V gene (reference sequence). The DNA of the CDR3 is TGTGCCAGCAGTACGGGACTTTACAATGAGCAGTTCTTC. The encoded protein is CASSTGLYNEQFF.

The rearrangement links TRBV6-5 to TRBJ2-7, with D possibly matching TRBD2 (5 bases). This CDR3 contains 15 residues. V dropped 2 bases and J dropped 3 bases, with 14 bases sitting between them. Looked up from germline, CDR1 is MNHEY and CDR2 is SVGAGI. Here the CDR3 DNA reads TGTGCCAGCAGTTACACTAGAGGTATCGGCTACGAGCAGTACTTC. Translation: CASSYTRGIGYEQYF.

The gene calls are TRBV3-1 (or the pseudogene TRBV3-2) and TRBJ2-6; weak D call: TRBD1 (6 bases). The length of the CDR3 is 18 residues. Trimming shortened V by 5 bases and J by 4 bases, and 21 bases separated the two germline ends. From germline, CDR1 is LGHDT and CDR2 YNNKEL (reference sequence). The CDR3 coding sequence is TGTGCCAGCAGCAGACGGCAGCTGGGGGCGCACGGGGCCAACGTCCTGACTTTC. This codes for CASSRRQLGAHGANVLTF.

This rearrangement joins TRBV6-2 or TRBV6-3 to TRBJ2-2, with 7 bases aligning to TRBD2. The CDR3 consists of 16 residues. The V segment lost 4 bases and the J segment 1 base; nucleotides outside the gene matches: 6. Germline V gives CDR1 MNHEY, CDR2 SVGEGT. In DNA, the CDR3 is TGTGCCAGCAGTTCATTCGGGGGGTGGAACACCGGGGAGCTGTTTTTT. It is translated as CASSSFGGWNTGELFF.

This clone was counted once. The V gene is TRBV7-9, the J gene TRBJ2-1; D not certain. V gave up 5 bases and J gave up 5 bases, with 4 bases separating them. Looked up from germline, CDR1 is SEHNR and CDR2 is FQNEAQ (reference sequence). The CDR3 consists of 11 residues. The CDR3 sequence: CASSHNNEQFF. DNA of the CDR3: TGTGCCAGCAGCCACAACAATGAGCAGTTCTTC.

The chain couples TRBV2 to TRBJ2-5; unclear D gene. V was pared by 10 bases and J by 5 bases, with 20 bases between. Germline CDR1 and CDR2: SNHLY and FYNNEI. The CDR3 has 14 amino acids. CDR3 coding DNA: TGTGCCACCCCCTCATTCCGAGGATCCGAGACCCAGTACTTC. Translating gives CATPSFRGSETQYF.

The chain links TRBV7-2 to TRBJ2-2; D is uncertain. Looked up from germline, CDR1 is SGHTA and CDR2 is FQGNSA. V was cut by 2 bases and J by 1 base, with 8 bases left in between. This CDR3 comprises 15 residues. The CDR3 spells CASSLSSLNTGELFF. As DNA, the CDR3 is TGTGCCAGCAGCTTATCGAGCCTGAACACCGGGGAGCTGTTTTTT.

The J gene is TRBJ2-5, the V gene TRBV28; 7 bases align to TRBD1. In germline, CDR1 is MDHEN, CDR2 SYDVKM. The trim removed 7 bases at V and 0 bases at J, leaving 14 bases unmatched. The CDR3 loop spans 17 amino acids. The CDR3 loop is CASTPQPGTANQETQYF. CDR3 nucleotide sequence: TGTGCCAGCACCCCCCAACCCGGGACAGCGAACCAAGAGACCCAGTACTTC.